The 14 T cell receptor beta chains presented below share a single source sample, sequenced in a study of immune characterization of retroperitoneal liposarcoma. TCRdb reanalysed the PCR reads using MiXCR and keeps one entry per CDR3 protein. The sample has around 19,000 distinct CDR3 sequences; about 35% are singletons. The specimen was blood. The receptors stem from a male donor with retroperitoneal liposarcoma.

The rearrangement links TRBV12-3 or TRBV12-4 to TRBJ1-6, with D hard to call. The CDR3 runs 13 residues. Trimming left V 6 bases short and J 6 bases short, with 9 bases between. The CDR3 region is CASRRGSNSPLHF. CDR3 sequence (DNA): TGTGCCAGCAGGCGGGGTTCTAATTCACCCCTCCACTTT.

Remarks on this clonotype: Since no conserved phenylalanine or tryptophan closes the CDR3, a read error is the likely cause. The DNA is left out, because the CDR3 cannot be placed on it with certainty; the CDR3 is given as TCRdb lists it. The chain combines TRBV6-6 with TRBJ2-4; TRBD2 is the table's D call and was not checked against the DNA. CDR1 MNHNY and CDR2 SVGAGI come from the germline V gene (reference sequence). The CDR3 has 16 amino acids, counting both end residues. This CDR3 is CASRPGLAGVGETQYC.

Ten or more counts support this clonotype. CDR3 sequence reads: CASSPQGSYGYTF. CDR3 DNA: TGTGCCAGCAGTCCACAGGGGAGCTATGGCTACACCTTC. This chain connects TRBV6-1 to TRBJ1-2; 7 positions match TRBD1. The CDR3 is made up of 13 amino acids. The germline V gene encodes CDR1 MNHNS and CDR2 SASEGT. V was clipped by 5 bases and J by 4 bases; unmatched bases: 4.

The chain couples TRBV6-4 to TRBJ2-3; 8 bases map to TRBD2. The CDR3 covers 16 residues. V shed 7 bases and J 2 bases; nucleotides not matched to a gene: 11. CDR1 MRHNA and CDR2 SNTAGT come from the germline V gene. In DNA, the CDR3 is TGTGCCAGCAACCCCCCCCCAGCGGGAGTCACAGATACGCAGTATTTT. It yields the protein CASNPPPAGVTDTQYF.

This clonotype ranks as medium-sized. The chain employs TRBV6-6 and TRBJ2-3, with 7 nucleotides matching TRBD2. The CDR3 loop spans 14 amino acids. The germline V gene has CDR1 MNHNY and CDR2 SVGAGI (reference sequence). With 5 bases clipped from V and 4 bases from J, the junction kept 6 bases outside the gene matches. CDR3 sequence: CASSTASGADTQYF. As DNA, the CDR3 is TGTGCCAGCAGTACTGCTAGCGGCGCAGATACGCAGTATTTT.

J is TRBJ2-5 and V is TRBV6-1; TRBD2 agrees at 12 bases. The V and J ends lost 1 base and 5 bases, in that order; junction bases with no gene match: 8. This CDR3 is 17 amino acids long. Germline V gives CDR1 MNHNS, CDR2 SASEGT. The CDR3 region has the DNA TGTGCCAGCAGTGAAGAACTAGCGGGGGGCACAAGTGAGACCCAGTACTTC. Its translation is CASSEELAGGTSETQYF.

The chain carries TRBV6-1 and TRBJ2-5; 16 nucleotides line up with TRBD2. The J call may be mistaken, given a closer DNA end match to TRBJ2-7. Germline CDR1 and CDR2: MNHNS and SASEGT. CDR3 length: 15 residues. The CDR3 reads CASRTGTSGRDEQYF. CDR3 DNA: TGTGCCAGCAGAACCGGGACTAGCGGGAGGGACGAGCAGTACTTC.

The CDR3 loop is CASSESRGLEQYF. As DNA, the CDR3 is TGCGCCAGCAGTGAGTCGAGGGGGCTTGAGCAGTACTTC. This chain links TRBV10-2 with TRBJ2-5, with 7 bases aligning to TRBD1. CDR1 and CDR2 from the germline V gene are WSHSY and SAAADI. The length of the CDR3 is 13 residues. V was pared by 0 bases and J by 11 bases, with 6 bases of the junction left unmatched.

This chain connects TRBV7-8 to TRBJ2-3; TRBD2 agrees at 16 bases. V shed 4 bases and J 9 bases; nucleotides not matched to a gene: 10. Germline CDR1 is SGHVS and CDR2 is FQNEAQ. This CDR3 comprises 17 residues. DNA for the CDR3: TGTGCCAGCAGCTCCCGTGGGACTAGCGGGGGGGGAGACACGCAGTATTTT. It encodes CASSSRGTSGGGDTQYF.

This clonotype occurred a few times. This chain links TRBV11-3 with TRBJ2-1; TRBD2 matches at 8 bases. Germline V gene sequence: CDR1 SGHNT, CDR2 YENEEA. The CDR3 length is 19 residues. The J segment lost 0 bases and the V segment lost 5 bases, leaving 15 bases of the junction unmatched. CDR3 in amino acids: CASSPSGVSGISSYNEQFF. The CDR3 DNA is TGTGCCAGCAGCCCAAGTGGTGTTAGCGGGATCAGCTCCTACAATGAGCAGTTCTTC. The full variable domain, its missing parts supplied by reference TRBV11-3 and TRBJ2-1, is EAGVVQSPRYKIIEKKQPVAFWCNPISGHNTLYWYLQNLGQGPELLIRYENEEAVDDSQLPKDRFSAERLKGVDSTLKIQPAELGDSAVYLCASSPSGVSGISSYNEQFFGPGTRLTVL.

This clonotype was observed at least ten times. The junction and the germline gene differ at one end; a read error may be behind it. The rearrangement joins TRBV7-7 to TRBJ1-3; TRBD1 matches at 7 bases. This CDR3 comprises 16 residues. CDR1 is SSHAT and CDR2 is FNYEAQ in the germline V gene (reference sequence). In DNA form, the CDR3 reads TGTGCTAGCAGCCCCTACACTGGACAGGCTGGAAACACCATATATTTT. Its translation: CASSPYTGQAGNTIYF. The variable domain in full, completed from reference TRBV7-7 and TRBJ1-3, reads GAGVSQSPRYKVTKRGQDVTLRCDPISSHATLYWYQQALGQGPEFLTYFNYEAQPDKSGLPSDRFSAERPEGSISTLTIQRTEQRDSAMYRCASSPYTGQAGNTIYFGEGSWLTVV.

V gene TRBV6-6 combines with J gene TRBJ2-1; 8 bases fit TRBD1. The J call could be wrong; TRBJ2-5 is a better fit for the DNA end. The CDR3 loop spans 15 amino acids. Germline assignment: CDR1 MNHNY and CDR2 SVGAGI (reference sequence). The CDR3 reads CASSPDRGRQETQYF. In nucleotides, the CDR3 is TGTGCCAGCAGTCCCGACAGGGGTCGGCAAGAGACCCAGTACTTC.

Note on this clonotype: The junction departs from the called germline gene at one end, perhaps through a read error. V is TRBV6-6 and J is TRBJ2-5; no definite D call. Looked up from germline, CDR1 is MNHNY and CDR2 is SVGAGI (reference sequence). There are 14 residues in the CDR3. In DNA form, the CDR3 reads TGTGCCCGCAGTTACTCGGCCACTCGGCGGCCCCAGTACTTC. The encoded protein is CARSYSATRRPQYF.

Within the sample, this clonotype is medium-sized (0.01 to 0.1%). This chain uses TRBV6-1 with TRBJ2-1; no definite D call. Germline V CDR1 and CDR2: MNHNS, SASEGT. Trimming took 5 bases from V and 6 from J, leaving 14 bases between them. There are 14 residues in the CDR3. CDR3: CASSSVPPFNEQFF. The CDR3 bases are TGTGCCAGCAGTTCCGTGCCGCCATTCAATGAGCAGTTCTTC.